This T cell receptor (beta chain) originates from a study of T-cell memory formation after mild COVID-19. Study outcomes and limitations: Contracting CD4+ clones were located mainly in CM and EM, and CD8+ clones in EMRA.

CDR1 is KGHSH and CDR2 is LQKENI in the germline V gene. The CDR3 spans 14 residues. Trimming took 6 bases from V and 4 from J, leaving 13 bases between them. This clonotype was counted at least ten times. Its antigen remains unknown. TCRdb re-called the 5' RACE reads with MiXCR, one entry per CDR3 protein. The table records 250,000 to 350,000 distinct CDR3 sequences, about 16% of them present only once. The clonotype comes from a man aged 18-30 years who had mild COVID-19 (a few samples of this study predate the infection). Cell type and time point are not known. The material sequenced was PBMCs or a T cell subset sorted from them (not recorded which). The V call is TRBV18, the J call TRBJ1-5; TRBD1 might be the D (5 bases). CDR3 in amino acids: CASSITGLNQPQHF. CDR3 sequence (DNA): TGTGCCAGCTCTATCACAGGACTGAATCAGCCCCAGCATTTT.